This T cell receptor beta chain was sequenced in a study of blood T cell repertoires in COVID-19. Authors' analysis steps: Reference gene primer amplification gave nucleated cell count estimates. Clones were read by immunoSEQ multiplex PCR, and TCRdb kept only the in-frame ones, dropping some. The V and J calls and clone size come from that table; D and trimming were worked out from the DNA. The sample consists of over 100,000 clones, nearly 90% of them appearing once. J was trimmed by 6 bases and V by 1 base; bases with no gene match: 3. Germline CDR1 and CDR2: SGHRS and YFSETQ. The CDR3 is 14 residues long.

V is TRBV5-1 and J is TRBJ1-2, with TRBD1 identical over 10 bases. The sequence was collected from a man aged 50 to 59 with active COVID-19. Sequenced input: peripheral blood. The CDR3 sequence: CASSLSGTGDGYTF. CDR3 nucleotide sequence: TGCGCCAGCAGCTTGTCCGGGACAGGGGATGGCTACACCTTC.